The clone carrying this T cell receptor (beta chain) has more than one count but fewer than ten. Its antigen is unknown. This specimen comes from a study of T-cell reconstitution after alpha-beta-depleted transplantation in children. The library targeted TCRbeta and was prepared with unique molecular identifiers. TCRdb ran MiXCR on the PCR reads and lists one entry per CDR3 protein. The table includes about 200,000 distinct CDR3 sequences, 6.6% detected once. Study results and caveats: Reported findings indicate that, about two months after transplant, alpha-beta T cells came from several hundred expanded clones, which were derived from non-depleted graft cells.

CDR1 and CDR2 from the germline V gene are SGHDN and FVKESK. The trim removed 0 bases at V and 2 bases at J, leaving 7 bases unmatched. This CDR3 region has 17 residues. This chain joins TRBV14 and TRBJ2-3; 8 bases fit TRBD2. This TCR was recovered from a boy between 2 and 10 years old with acute lymphoblastic leukemia, due to receive a stem cell transplant. The sample consisted of PBMCs, taken before TCRalphabeta/CD19-depleted stem cell transplant. This CDR3 reads CASSQEIGGGPTDTQYF. DNA for the CDR3: TGTGCCAGCAGCCAAGAAATCGGGGGGGGACCCACAGATACGCAGTATTTT.